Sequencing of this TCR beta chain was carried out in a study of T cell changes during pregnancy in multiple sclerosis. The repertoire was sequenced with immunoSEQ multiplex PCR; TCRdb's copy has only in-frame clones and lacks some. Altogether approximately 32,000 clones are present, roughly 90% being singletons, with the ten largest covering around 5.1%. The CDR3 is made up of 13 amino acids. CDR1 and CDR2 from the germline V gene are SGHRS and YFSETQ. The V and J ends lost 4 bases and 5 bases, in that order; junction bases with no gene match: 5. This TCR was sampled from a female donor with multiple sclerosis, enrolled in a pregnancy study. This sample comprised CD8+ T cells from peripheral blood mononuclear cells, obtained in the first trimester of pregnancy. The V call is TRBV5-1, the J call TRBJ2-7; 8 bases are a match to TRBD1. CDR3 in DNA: TGCGCCAGCAGCAGAACAGGGGGAAACGAGCAGTACTTC. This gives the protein CASSRTGGNEQYF.